These 18 T cell receptor beta chains were all obtained from the same sample, sequenced in a study of blood T cells in healthy people across ages. Together with a sample-barcoded 5' primer, a J-beta primer mix was included in a second PCR lasting roughly 6 to 12 cycles. Each CDR3 protein is one row after TCRdb ran MiXCR on the 5' RACE reads. Here the sample spans 1.5 million to 2 million distinct CDR3 sequences, about two fifths being singletons. Sequenced material: blood. Receptor source: a human donor in good health.

This clonotype was seen only a few times. V gene TRBV10-3 combines with J gene TRBJ1-2; possibly TRBD1 for D (6 bases). CDR3 size: 15 residues. Deletions cut 0 bases from V and 3 bases from J, with 11 bases between. The germline gives CDR1 ENHRY, CDR2 SYGVKD. The CDR3 reads CAISESTTGHYGYTF. CDR3 nucleotides: TGTGCCATCAGTGAGTCAACGACAGGACACTATGGCTACACCTTC.

V and J are TRBV6-2 or TRBV6-3 and TRBJ2-2; D might be TRBD1 (6 bases). This CDR3 is built from 15 residues. Germline-derived CDR1 and CDR2 are MNHEY and SVGEGT. The germline V and J ends were trimmed by 4 bases and 1 base, with 10 bases remaining between them. DNA of the CDR3: TGTGCCAGCAGTTCCCTGGACAGGAACACCGGGGAGCTGTTTTTT. It translates to CASSSLDRNTGELFF.

This chain connects TRBV24-1 to TRBJ2-7, with 9 nucleotides matching TRBD1. Trimming took 3 bases from V and 0 from J; bases not matched to a gene: 5. In germline, CDR1 is KGHDR, CDR2 SFDVKD. CDR3 size: 16 residues. CDR3 bases: TGTGCCACCAGTGATGCCGGACAGGGGAGCTCCTACGAGCAGTACTTC. Protein product: CATSDAGQGSSYEQYF.

This clonotype has just a few counts. The chain links TRBV6-2 or TRBV6-3 to TRBJ2-1, with 7 bases matching TRBD1. This CDR3 is built from 15 residues. The V gene's germline CDR1 is MNHEY and CDR2 SVGEGT. V lost 6 bases, J lost 2 bases, and 7 bases stayed unmatched. This chain's CDR3 is CASSYTGTAYNEQFF. The CDR3 DNA reads as TGTGCCAGCAGCTATACCGGGACAGCCTACAATGAGCAGTTCTTC.

This sequence joins TRBV5-6 and TRBJ2-7, with 7 bases identical to TRBD1. V trimming: 0 bases; J trimming: 1 base; junction bases outside the gene matches: 7. Germline CDR1 reads SGHDT; CDR2 reads YYEEEE. This CDR3 is 16 amino acids long. The CDR3 DNA is TGTGCCAGCAGCTTGGTCCCGGGACAGCGATCCTACGAGCAGTACTTC. Translation: CASSLVPGQRSYEQYF.

This clonotype was picked up a small number of times. V and J are TRBV7-2 and TRBJ2-5; 7 nucleotides match TRBD2. V trimming: 5 bases; J trimming: 7 bases; junction bases outside the gene matches: 10. The CDR3 sequence is 14 residues long. CDR1 and CDR2 from the germline V gene are SGHTA and FQGNSA. CDR3 region: CASSLQVERGTQYF. The DNA for the CDR3 is TGTGCCAGCAGCCTCCAGGTCGAGCGGGGGACCCAGTACTTC.

The chain has TRBV20-1 and TRBJ1-1; D is unclear. CDR1 and CDR2 from the germline V gene are DFQATT and SNEGSKA (reference sequence). The CDR3 is 14 amino acids. Trimming took off 0 bases at V and 3 bases at J, with 11 bases between the two ends. This CDR3 reads CSARDLQSHTEAFF. In DNA form, the CDR3 reads TGCAGTGCTAGAGATCTACAGTCGCACACTGAAGCTTTCTTT.

The CDR3 loop is CSVTGRWDTDTQYF. CDR3 nucleotides: TGCAGCGTTACCGGTCGGTGGGACACAGATACGCAGTATTTT. The chain uses TRBV29-1 and TRBJ2-3; D is ambiguous. The ends were cut back, 5 bases at V and 2 bases at J, with 14 bases in the middle. This CDR3 has 14 residues. CDR1 is SQVTM, CDR2 ANQGSEA, per germline.

This clonotype occurred a few times. The V call is TRBV25-1, the J call TRBJ1-6; D perhaps matches TRBD1 (5 bases). Germline CDR1 MGHDK, CDR2 SYGVNS. The CDR3 extends over 14 amino acids. The V and J ends lost 3 bases and 7 bases respectively, with 10 bases between them. CDR3 nucleotide sequence: TGTGCCAGCAGTGAGGGGGGTAGGAATTCACCCCTCCACTTT. Its protein product is CASSEGGRNSPLHF.

The chain recombines TRBV4-3 with TRBJ2-7; TRBD1 or TRBD2 may be the D gene (5 bases each). The CDR3 runs to 16 residues. The germline V and J ends were trimmed by 0 bases and 5 bases, with 17 bases remaining between them. Germline V gene lookup returns CDR1 LGHNA and CDR2 YSLEER. CDR3 amino acids: CASSQEYGASPHEQYF. CDR3 bases: TGCGCCAGCAGCCAAGAATACGGGGCGAGCCCCCACGAGCAGTACTTC.

The genes are TRBV28 and TRBJ2-3; D is perhaps TRBD1 or TRBD2 (6 bases each). Trimming stripped 6 bases from V and 1 base from J, with 17 bases between. The CDR3 has 16 residues. The V gene's germline CDR1 is MDHEN and CDR2 SYDVKM. CDR3 sequence reads: CASSSSGAGGTDTQYF. The CDR3 DNA follows: TGTGCCAGCAGCTCCTCGGGGGCAGGGGGCACAGATACGCAGTATTTT.

The J gene is TRBJ2-1, the V gene TRBV12-3 or TRBV12-4, with 8 bases that match TRBD2. The CDR3 has 16 residues. The trim removed 5 bases at V and 10 bases at J, leaving 16 bases unmatched. CDR3 loop: CASSRFGGGLSAEQFF. Written as DNA, the CDR3 is TGTGCCAGCAGTAGATTTGGCGGGGGGCTCAGTGCCGAGCAGTTCTTC.

The J gene is TRBJ2-1, the V gene TRBV5-4; D is unclear. Trimming removed 1 base from V and 13 bases from J, with 15 bases in between. This CDR3 is built from 13 residues. Germline values: CDR1 SGHNT, CDR2 YYREEE (reference sequence). CDR3 sequence (DNA): TGTGCCAGCAGCTTGATCCAAAAAGAGACCCAGTTCTTC. Its protein is CASSLIQKETQFF.

This chain uses TRBV4-3 with TRBJ1-2; tentatively, D is TRBD1 (6 bases). The CDR3 consists of 14 residues. From germline, CDR1 is LGHNA and CDR2 YSLEER. V was pared by 0 bases and J by 4 bases, with 9 bases between. As DNA, the CDR3 is TGCGCCAGCAGCCAAGAACAGGGTACCTATGGCTACACCTTC. Residues: CASSQEQGTYGYTF.

With respect to this clonotype: A read error may explain this, as a much larger clone is one base away. The CDR3 region is CASILKGGANVLTF. CDR3 coding DNA: TGTGCCAGCATCCTCAAGGGAGGGGCCAACGTCCTGACTTTC. The chain has TRBV3-1 and TRBJ2-6, with D unclear. Germline CDR1 reads LGHDT; CDR2 reads YNNKEL (reference sequence). The CDR3 length is 14 residues. V was trimmed by 7 bases and J by 4 bases, leaving 11 bases between them.

This clonotype turned up a few times. The V call is TRBV20-1, the J call TRBJ1-2; D gene uncertain. The CDR3 is 11 residues long. CDR1 and CDR2 (germline): DFQATT, SNEGSKA (reference sequence). V was pared by 5 bases and J by 0 bases, with 4 bases between. CDR3 residues: CSALSNYGYTF. CDR3 in DNA: TGCAGTGCTTTGTCTAACTATGGCTACACCTTC.

Ten or more counts support this clonotype. The V call is TRBV20-1, the J call TRBJ1-4, with D uncertain. V lost 3 bases and J 2 bases, leaving 13 bases between the germline ends. The CDR3 spans 15 residues. Germline V gives CDR1 DFQATT, CDR2 SNEGSKA (reference sequence). The CDR3 region has the DNA TGCAGTGCTAGTAACCCGGCTTCGACTAATGAAAAACTGTTTTTT. This gives the protein CSASNPASTNEKLFF.

The chain joins TRBV14 to TRBJ2-7, with a tentative D call TRBD1 (5 bases). Germline V gene data show CDR1 as SGHDN and CDR2 as FVKESK. The CDR3 runs to 15 residues. V was shortened by 3 bases and J by 3 bases, with 15 bases between the two germline ends. The chain's CDR3 is CASSHFRTSYYEQYF. DNA of the CDR3: TGTGCCAGCAGCCACTTTAGGACAAGCTACTACGAGCAGTACTTC.